Shown below are 28 T cell receptor beta chains from a single sample sequenced in a study of T cells after yellow fever vaccination. TCRdb passed the 5' RACE reads through MiXCR, listing each CDR3 protein once. The data hold roughly 170,000 distinct CDR3 sequences, with approximately 6% observed a single time. The material was CD4+ T cells sorted from PBMCs, obtained on the day of the first yellow fever vaccination. The receptors were gathered from a man between 18 and 35 years old who received the YFV17D yellow fever vaccine.

The chain combines TRBV5-1 with TRBJ2-7; 9 bases are a match to TRBD2. CDR3 length: 15 amino acids. The V and J ends lost 4 bases and 1 base, in that order; junction bases with no gene match: 6. Per germline, CDR1 SGHRS and CDR2 YFSETQ. CDR3 nucleotides: TGCGCCAGCAGCAGAGGTAGCGGGGGTTCCTACGAGCAGTACTTC. Its protein product is CASSRGSGGSYEQYF.

This clonotype turned up a few times. The genes are TRBV5-1 and TRBJ2-5; D uncertain. The CDR3 length is 13 residues. Between the trimmed V and J ends, which lost 1 base and 2 bases, there was a span of 6 bases. Per the germline V gene, CDR1 is SGHRS and CDR2 is YFSETQ. CDR3 protein: CASSLNSQETQYF. The CDR3 nucleotides read TGCGCCAGCAGCTTGAACAGTCAAGAGACCCAGTACTTC.

This clonotype showed up many times. V is TRBV6-2 or TRBV6-3 and J is TRBJ2-3; possibly TRBD1 for D (5 bases). This CDR3 has 17 amino acids. CDR1 and CDR2 (germline): MNHEY, SVGEGT. V was shortened by 7 bases and J by 5 bases, with 25 bases between the two germline ends. The CDR3 DNA sequence: TGTGCCAGCATTCCGCCCCAGGGTACCGACACAGGAGATACGCAGTATTTT. This encodes CASIPPQGTDTGDTQYF.

This clonotype was found many times. This chain joins TRBV7-2 and TRBJ2-2; D is perhaps TRBD1 or TRBD2 (6 bases each). V lost 0 bases to trimming and J lost 3 bases, with 14 bases between them. Germline V gene sequence: CDR1 SGHTA, CDR2 FQGNSA. The CDR3 extends over 17 amino acids. In DNA, the CDR3 is TGTGCCAGCAGCTTAGCTTGGGGGGCAGCGTACACCGGGGAGCTGTTTTTT. Protein: CASSLAWGAAYTGELFF. The entire variable domain, with the rest obtained from reference TRBV7-2 and TRBJ2-2, is as follows: GAGVSQSPSNKVTEKGKDVELRCDPISGHTALYWYRQSLGQGLEFLIYFQGNSAPDKSGLPSDRFSAERTGGSVSTLTIQRTQQEDSAVYLCASSLAWGAAYTGELFFGEGSRLTVL.

The rearrangement uses TRBV6-2 or TRBV6-3 and TRBJ2-1; D gene ambiguous. The CDR3 is 14 residues long. The germline V gene has CDR1 MNHEY and CDR2 SVGEGT. V was clipped by 4 bases and J by 5 bases, with 12 bases between them. CDR3 in DNA: TGTGCCAGCAGTTCTGGCAGGAACCACAATGAGCAGTTCTTC. The encoded protein is CASSSGRNHNEQFF.

The sample holds a few counts of this clonotype. The gene calls are TRBV2 and TRBJ1-2, with D possibly being TRBD1 (6 bases). The V and J ends lost 4 bases and 8 bases respectively, with 11 bases between them. The CDR3 runs to 12 residues. CDR1 is SNHLY and CDR2 is FYNNEI in the germline V gene. The CDR3 nucleotides are TGTGCCAGCAGTGTTGGGGGCCCGGGCTACACCTTC. This gives the protein CASSVGGPGYTF.

The chain carries TRBV29-1 and TRBJ2-5; 10 positions match TRBD2. The CDR3 extends over 13 amino acids. The trim removed 7 bases at V and 5 bases at J, leaving 7 bases unmatched. Germline-derived CDR1 and CDR2 are SQVTM and ANQGSEA. The CDR3 DNA sequence: TGCAGCGCTCCTACTAGCGGGGTTGAGACCCAGTACTTC. Translation: CSAPTSGVETQYF.

This clonotype came up many times. The chain carries TRBV5-6 and TRBJ2-7, with D perhaps matching TRBD1 (5 bases). V was cut by 6 bases and J by 0 bases, with 16 bases left in between. Germline V gene data show CDR1 as SGHDT and CDR2 as YYEEEE. This CDR3 has 15 amino acids. The CDR3 protein is CASTTLTGSSYEQYV. The CDR3 DNA reads as TGTGCCAGCACCACACTAACAGGCAGCTCCTACGAGCAGTACGTC.

This clonotype was seen at least ten times. This chain joins TRBV5-1 and TRBJ1-1; D might be TRBD1 (5 bases). CDR1 and CDR2 (germline): SGHRS, YFSETQ. The CDR3 covers 13 residues. The V and J ends lost 4 bases and 3 bases respectively, with 10 bases between them. CDR3: CASSKGHDTEAFF. CDR3 nucleotides: TGCGCCAGCAGCAAAGGACACGACACTGAAGCTTTCTTT.

This clonotype was counted many times. This sequence joins TRBV5-1 and TRBJ2-3; D ambiguous. Trimming removed 6 bases at V and 2 bases at J, with 13 bases between. The CDR3 consists of 14 residues. Germline assignment: CDR1 SGHRS and CDR2 YFSETQ. CDR3 in amino acids: CASKLNWLTDTQYF. CDR3 DNA: TGCGCCAGCAAATTAAACTGGCTCACAGATACGCAGTATTTT.

This clonotype has more than one count but fewer than ten. The chain employs TRBV18 and TRBJ1-1; perhaps TRBD1 as D (5 bases). The CDR3 runs to 14 residues. The germline CDR1 and CDR2 sequences are KGHSH and LQKENI. Trimming cost V 1 base and J 3 bases, with 9 bases left between them. CDR3 sequence: CASSPLARDTEAFF. The CDR3 DNA sequence: TGTGCCAGCTCACCACTGGCCAGGGACACTGAAGCTTTCTTT.

The rearrangement uses TRBV4-3 and TRBJ2-2; unclear D gene. Germline loops: CDR1 LGHNA, CDR2 YSLEER. Trimming removed 0 bases at V and 6 bases at J, with 14 bases between. The CDR3 length is 16 residues. For the CDR3, the DNA is TGCGCCAGCAGCCAAGATTTACAGCGCCGGGCCGGGGAGCTGTTTTTT. It is translated as CASSQDLQRRAGELFF.

This clonotype has a count of ten or more. The chain combines TRBV20-1 with TRBJ2-1, with 8 bases fitting TRBD2. The V gene end was trimmed by 0 bases and the J gene end by 4 bases; junction bases not matched to a gene: 5. The CDR3 has 15 amino acids. The germline V gene has CDR1 DFQATT and CDR2 SNEGSKA (reference sequence). CDR3 in DNA: TGCAGTGCTAGAGACCCACGGGGGGGGTACAATGAGCAGTTCTTC. It yields the protein CSARDPRGGYNEQFF.

The chain is built from TRBV20-1 and TRBJ2-1; TRBD2 aligns across 10 bases. CDR3 length: 17 residues. Trimming removed 0 bases from V and 7 bases from J; junction bases left unmatched: 12. Germline-derived CDR1 and CDR2 are DFQATT and SNEGSKA (reference sequence). The CDR3 loop reads CSAREGTGAGGRNEQFF. CDR3 nucleotide sequence: TGCAGTGCTAGAGAAGGAACTGGAGCGGGGGGGCGTAATGAGCAGTTCTTC.

The V gene is TRBV6-2 or TRBV6-3, the J gene TRBJ2-1; 8 bases fit TRBD2. J lost 8 bases, V lost 6 bases, and 12 bases had no gene match. The CDR3 loop spans 15 amino acids. Germline V gives CDR1 MNHEY, CDR2 SVGEGT. In DNA form, the CDR3 reads TGTGCCAGCAGCGATTATAGCGGGAAGGTCCATGAGCAGTTCTTC. This encodes CASSDYSGKVHEQFF.

The V gene is TRBV4-2, the J gene TRBJ2-2; 10 bases align to TRBD1. Trimming took 3 bases from V and 4 from J; bases not matched to a gene: 8. This CDR3 is built from 17 residues. The germline V gene encodes CDR1 LGHNA and CDR2 YNFKEQ. The CDR3: CASSHRGTGVTTGELFF. The CDR3, as DNA: TGTGCCAGCAGCCACCGCGGGACAGGGGTAACCACCGGGGAGCTGTTTTTT.

This clonotype has more than one count but fewer than ten. This rearrangement joins TRBV7-9 to TRBJ2-5, with 7 bases that match TRBD1. Per germline, CDR1 SEHNR and CDR2 FQNEAQ (reference sequence). V trimming: 4 bases; J trimming: 5 bases; junction bases outside the gene matches: 10. The CDR3 is made up of 15 amino acids. The CDR3 DNA follows: TGTGCCAGCAGCTCCGGGACAGTCCGCCGGGAGACCCAGTACTTC. As protein: CASSSGTVRRETQYF.

This clonotype was seen at least ten times. The chain links TRBV4-2 to TRBJ2-2; a weak D match, TRBD2 (7 bases). CDR3 size: 13 residues. V was pared by 4 bases and J by 9 bases, with 12 bases between. Germline loops: CDR1 LGHNA, CDR2 YNFKEQ. The CDR3 nucleotides are TGTGCCAGCAGCCTCCCGGGGGGCCGGGAGCTGTTTTTT. Translation gives CASSLPGGRELFF.

This clonotype was counted at least ten times. The chain combines TRBV5-1 with TRBJ2-5; the match to TRBD1 covers 12 bases. After removal of 2 bases from V and 0 bases from J, the junction contained 5 bases not matched to a gene. The CDR3 is 17 residues long. Germline values: CDR1 SGHRS, CDR2 YFSETQ. The CDR3 DNA sequence: TGCGCCAGCAGCTTCGGGACAGGGGGCTCCTACCAAGAGACCCAGTACTTC. This sequence encodes CASSFGTGGSYQETQYF.

This clonotype occurred many times. The gene calls are TRBV15 and TRBJ2-1; unclear D gene. The germline V and J ends were trimmed by 1 base and 4 bases, with 20 bases remaining between them. CDR3 length equals 18 residues. The germline CDR1 and CDR2 sequences are LNHNV and YYDKDF (reference sequence). The CDR3 DNA reads TGTGCCACCAGCAGAGTGAAAGTCCGACTGGAAAGTTACAATGAGCAGTTCTTC. It encodes CATSRVKVRLESYNEQFF.

This clonotype occurred many times. V usage is TRBV20-1 and J usage is TRBJ1-1; the D gene is possibly TRBD1 (5 bases). Trimming shortened V by 4 bases and J by 4 bases, and 10 bases separated the two germline ends. This CDR3 region has 12 residues. Germline V gene lookup returns CDR1 DFQATT and CDR2 SNEGSKA (reference sequence). The CDR3 sequence: CSATRDSTEAFF. The CDR3 coding sequence is TGCAGTGCTACCAGGGACTCCACTGAAGCTTTCTTT.

This clonotype was seen ten or more times. J is TRBJ1-2 and V is TRBV5-1; D unresolved. Trimming shortened V by 3 bases and J by 8 bases, and 17 bases separated the two germline ends. CDR1 and CDR2 (germline): SGHRS, YFSETQ. The CDR3 runs 14 residues. CDR3 nucleotide sequence: TGCGCCAGCAGCTCGACGTATCTCTCGGGCGGCTACACCTTC. This gives the protein CASSSTYLSGGYTF. The full variable domain, completed using reference TRBV5-1 and TRBJ1-2, is KAGVTQTPRYLIKTRGQQVTLSCSPISGHRSVSWYQQTPGQGLQFLFEYFSETQRNKGNFPGRFSGRQFSNSRSEMNVSTLELGDSALYLCASSSTYLSGGYTFGSGTRLTVV.

The V call is TRBV7-2, the J call TRBJ2-1; D might be TRBD1 (5 bases). Germline lookup yields CDR1 SGHTA and CDR2 FQGNSA. The CDR3 runs 14 residues. V gave up 2 bases and J gave up 3 bases, with 8 bases separating them. CDR3 region: CASSLIDSYNEQFF. CDR3 nucleotide sequence: TGTGCCAGCAGCTTAATCGACAGCTACAATGAGCAGTTCTTC.

This clonotype showed up just a few times. The rearrangement joins TRBV24-1 to TRBJ2-2, with 12 bases lining up with TRBD2. V shed 8 bases, J shed 3 bases, and the junction held 3 bases outside the gene matches. CDR3 size: 15 residues. In germline, CDR1 is KGHDR, CDR2 SFDVKD. The CDR3 DNA reads TGTGCCACCATGGGGACTAGCGGGTACACCGGGGAGCTGTTTTTT. Amino acid sequence: CATMGTSGYTGELFF.

Many counts were recorded for this clonotype. V usage is TRBV5-1 and J usage is TRBJ1-1; no definite D call. The CDR3 is 14 amino acids. V lost 2 bases and J 1 base, leaving 9 bases between the germline ends. The germline gives CDR1 SGHRS, CDR2 YFSETQ. The CDR3 DNA follows: TGCGCCAGCAGCTTTCAGGAGACGAACACTGAAGCTTTCTTT. It specifies CASSFQETNTEAFF.

This clonotype has just a few counts. The V and J genes are TRBV29-1 and TRBJ2-1; 11 bases match TRBD2. The CDR3 has 16 amino acids. Germline assignment: CDR1 SQVTM and CDR2 ANQGSEA. Germline trimming cut 6 bases from V and 0 bases from J; bases unmatched to any gene: 7. The CDR3 protein is CSVATSGASSYNEQFF. DNA of the CDR3: TGCAGCGTAGCGACTAGCGGGGCTAGCTCCTACAATGAGCAGTTCTTC.

On this clonotype: This sequence may be a read error, since a much larger clone differs from it by one base. The rearrangement links TRBV10-2 to TRBJ1-5; D is uncertain. The CDR3 is 14 amino acids. Germline V gene data show CDR1 as WSHSY and CDR2 as SAAADI. The CDR3 region is CASSGNSLNQTQHF. DNA for the CDR3: TGCGCCAGCAGTGGAAACAGTTTGAATCAGACCCAGCATTTT.

The DNA for the CDR3 is TGCAGTGCTAGAGGCCGGGTAGGTGAAGCTTTCTTT. This codes for CSARGRVGEAFF. This chain joins TRBV20-1 and TRBJ1-1; D is undetermined. V gave up 1 base and J gave up 7 bases, with 10 bases separating them. The CDR3 consists of 12 residues. CDR1 and CDR2 from the germline V gene are DFQATT and SNEGSKA (reference sequence).